The TCR beta chain under discussion was sequenced for a study of memory CD4+ T cells and cytomegalovirus serostatus. Across the whole study: Of the healthy Belgian adults, several were CMV seropositive and 20 to 25 seronegative. Findings of the study overall: Suggested: most of the CMV-linked TCR signature lies in CD4+ memory cells.

Points on this clone: Its antigen is currently unknown.

This CDR3 spans 16 amino acids. The germline V gene encodes CDR1 GTSNPN and CDR2 SVGIG (reference sequence). Losses at the gene ends were 2 bases for V and 2 bases for J; bases not matched to a gene: 10. The data were produced by immunoSEQ multiplex PCR, yet TCRdb's version contains in-frame clones alone and is incomplete. The table lists about 52,000 clones, around 83% of them singletons. Single viable CD3+CD4+CD8-CD45RO+ cells were sorted as the memory CD4+ T cells. This TCR was sampled from an adult in good health and CMV-seropositive. The chain combines TRBV30 with TRBJ2-5; 8 bases agree with TRBD2. The specimen sequenced was memory CD4+ T cells from blood. The chain's CDR3 is CAWSRSSGGEQETQYF. The CDR3, as DNA: TGTGCCTGGAGTAGATCCAGCGGGGGAGAACAAGAGACCCAGTACTTC.